This TCR beta chain was identified in a study of T cells in localized non-small cell lung cancer. Using immunoSEQ multiplex PCR, the repertoire was profiled, and TCRdb retains in-frame clones only, with some absent. Of roughly 70,000 clones detected, about 86% appear once; the ten largest clones hold 21%. Sequenced here: peripheral blood, sampled before any cancer treatment. The TCR was taken from a male donor at least 60 years old with stage III squamous cell lung carcinoma.

In DNA form, the CDR3 reads TGTGCTAGTGGTTTGACCCGAATGACAGGGATGACCTCTGAAAAACTGTTTTTT. Translating gives CASGLTRMTGMTSEKLFF. This chain uses TRBV12-5 with TRBJ1-4; 7 bases are shared with TRBD1. With 2 bases clipped from V and 7 bases from J, the junction kept 16 bases outside the gene matches. This CDR3 is 18 amino acids long. The germline V gene has CDR1 LGHNT and CDR2 FRNRAP.